The clone carrying this T cell receptor (beta chain) was found many times. Antigen unknown. This specimen comes from a study of neurological immune-mediated disorders. Study results and caveats: Phylogenetic grouping put 18 of 34 multiple sclerosis patients' repertoires into one related-CDR3 cluster, a possible signature.

cDNA synthesis was performed by 5'RACE with 10-nucleotide random UMIs. TCRdb recomputed calls from the 5' RACE reads with MiXCR, one row per CDR3 protein. In the table there are fewer than 85,000 distinct CDR3 sequences, 5% to 5.5% of which are singletons. This CDR3 has 16 residues. V trimming: 5 bases; J trimming: 5 bases; junction bases outside the gene matches: 10. The V gene's germline CDR1 is SGHAT and CDR2 FQNNGV. The V gene is TRBV11-2, the J gene TRBJ2-3, with TRBD2 identical over 10 bases. Input material: PBMCs. The clonotype originates from a woman in her 30s with multiple sclerosis. The CDR3 DNA follows: TGTGCCAGCAGCCACCAGGCTAGCGGGGGATTAGATACGCAGTATTTT. This codes for CASSHQASGGLDTQYF.